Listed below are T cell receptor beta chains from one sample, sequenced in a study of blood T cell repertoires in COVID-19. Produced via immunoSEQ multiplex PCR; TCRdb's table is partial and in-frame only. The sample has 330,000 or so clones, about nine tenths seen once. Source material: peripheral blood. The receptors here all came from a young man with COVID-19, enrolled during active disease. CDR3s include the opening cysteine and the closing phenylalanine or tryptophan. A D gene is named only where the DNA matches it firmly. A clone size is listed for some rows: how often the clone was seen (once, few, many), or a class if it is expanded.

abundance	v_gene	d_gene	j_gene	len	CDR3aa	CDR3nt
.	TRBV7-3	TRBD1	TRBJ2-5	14	CASSPQGAGETQYF	TGTGCCAGCAGCCCGCAGGGGGCTGGAGAGACCCAGTACTTC
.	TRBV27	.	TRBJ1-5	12	CASSSNNQPQHF	TGTGCCAGCAGTTCTAACAATCAGCCCCAGCATTTT
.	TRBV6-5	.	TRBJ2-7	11	CASSYSAEQYF	TGTGCCAGCAGTTACTCGGCCGAGCAGTACTTC
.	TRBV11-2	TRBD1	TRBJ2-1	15	CASSFPDRAHNEQFF	TGTGCCAGCAGCTTTCCGGACAGGGCTCATAATGAGCAGTTCTTC
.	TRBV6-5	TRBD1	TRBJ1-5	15	CASTRDRGSNQPQHF	TGTGCCAGCACCCGGGACAGGGGGAGCAATCAGCCCCAGCATTTT
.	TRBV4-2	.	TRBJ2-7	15	CASSPRDQGLYEQYF	TGTGCCAGCAGTCCAAGAGATCAGGGGCTCTACGAGCAGTACTTC
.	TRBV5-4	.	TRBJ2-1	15	CASSLSGSSYNEQFF	TGTGCCAGCAGCTTGAGCGGAAGCTCCTACAATGAGCAGTTCTTC
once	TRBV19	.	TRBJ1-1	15	CASSFLGGLSTEAFF	TGTGCCAGTAGTTTCCTGGGAGGGTTGAGCACTGAAGCTTTCTTT
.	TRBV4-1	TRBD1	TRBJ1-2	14	CASSQDRGNYGYTF	TGCGCCAGCAGCCAGGACAGGGGGAACTATGGCTACACCTTC
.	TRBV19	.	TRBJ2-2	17	CASSTPQSGTNTGELFF	TGTGCCAGTAGTACCCCCCAGAGCGGTACGAACACCGGGGAGCTGTTTTTT
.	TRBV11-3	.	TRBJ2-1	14	CASSLTGTLNEQFF	TGTGCCAGCAGCTTGACAGGGACTCTAAATGAGCAGTTCTTC